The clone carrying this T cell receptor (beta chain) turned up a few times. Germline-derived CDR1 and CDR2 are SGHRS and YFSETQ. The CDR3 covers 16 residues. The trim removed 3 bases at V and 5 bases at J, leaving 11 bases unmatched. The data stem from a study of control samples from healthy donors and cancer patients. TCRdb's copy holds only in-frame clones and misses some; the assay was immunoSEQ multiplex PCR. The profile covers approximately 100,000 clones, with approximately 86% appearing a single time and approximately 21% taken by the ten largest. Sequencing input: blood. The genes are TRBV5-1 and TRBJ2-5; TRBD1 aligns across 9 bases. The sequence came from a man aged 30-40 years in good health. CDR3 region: CASSWGDRDSVETQYF. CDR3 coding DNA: TGCGCCAGCAGCTGGGGGGACAGGGATTCAGTCGAGACCCAGTACTTC.